One and the same sample provided the 23 T cell receptor beta chains below, sequenced in a study of shared clonotypes between healthy human individuals. CD45RO negativity and positive selection for CCR7 defined naive CD8 cells, a population that excluded terminally differentiated effector memory CD45RA+ cells. TCRdb's table, derived via immunoSEQ multiplex PCR, lists solely in-frame clones and lacks some. The sample records fewer than 1 million clones, just over 95% being singletons. The sample taken for sequencing was naive CD8+ T cells sorted from blood. These receptor sequences come from a young man in good health.

The chain employs TRBV11-2 and TRBJ1-5; weak D call: TRBD1 (5 bases). Trimming took off 5 bases at V and 3 bases at J, with 11 bases between the two ends. The germline gives CDR1 SGHAT, CDR2 FQNNGV. The CDR3 totals 14 residues. The DNA for the CDR3 is TGTGCCAGCAGCCTACAGGATATCAATCAGCCCCAGCATTTT. Translation gives CASSLQDINQPQHF.

V and J are TRBV7-2 and TRBJ2-5, with 8 bases aligning to TRBD2. The CDR3 length is 15 residues. The ends lost 4 bases at V and 3 bases at J; junction bases unmatched: 7. Germline-derived CDR1 and CDR2 are SGHTA and FQGNSA. The CDR3 DNA reads as TGTGCCAGCAGCTCAGCGGGGGCAGACAAAGAGACCCAGTACTTC. It is translated as CASSSAGADKETQYF.

The chain combines TRBV19 with TRBJ2-1, with D uncertain. The CDR3 is 14 amino acids. V gave up 4 bases and J gave up 3 bases, with 10 bases separating them. Per germline, CDR1 LNHDA and CDR2 SQIVND (reference sequence). As DNA, the CDR3 is TGTGCCAGTAGTAGAAAGAAGAGCTACAATGAGCAGTTCTTC. It translates to CASSRKKSYNEQFF.

This clone occurred once. The chain links TRBV28 to TRBJ2-7; D not certain. V dropped 5 bases and J dropped 5 bases, with 7 bases sitting between them. This CDR3 is built from 11 residues. CDR1 is MDHEN, CDR2 SYDVKM, per germline. Written as DNA, the CDR3 is TGTGCCAGCAGTCCCCTCCACGAGCAGTACTTC. This gives the protein CASSPLHEQYF. The variable domain in full, completed from reference TRBV28 and TRBJ2-7, reads DVKVTQSSRYLVKRTGEKVFLECVQDMDHENMFWYRQDPGLGLRLIYFSYDVKMKEKGDIPEGYSVSREKKERFSLILESASTNQTSMYLCASSPLHEQYFGPGTRLTVT.

This clone was picked up a small number of times. This specimen includes other DNA sequences encoding the same CDR3. This rearrangement joins TRBV5-1 to TRBJ2-7, with D maybe TRBD1 (6 bases). The V gene's germline CDR1 is SGHRS and CDR2 YFSETQ. V was clipped by 0 bases and J by 2 bases, with 6 bases between them. The CDR3 has 13 residues. CDR3 nucleotides: TGCGCCAGCAGCTTGGGGGGGCCCTACGAGCAGTACTTC. As protein: CASSLGGPYEQYF.

V usage is TRBV13 and J usage is TRBJ2-1, with D possibly called TRBD1 or TRBD2 (6 bases each). The CDR3 consists of 15 residues. The V end lost 2 bases, the J end lost 2 bases, and 10 bases lay between the germline ends. Germline V CDR1 and CDR2: PRHDT, FYEKMQ (reference sequence). DNA of the CDR3: TGTGCCAGCAGCTTAAGGGGGAGGCCCTACAATGAGCAGTTCTTC. This translates into CASSLRGRPYNEQFF.

The CDR3: CATRTVGTGELFF. CDR3 in DNA: TGTGCCACCCGAACGGTCGGCACCGGGGAGCTGTTTTTT. The rearrangement uses TRBV6-5 and TRBJ2-2; D gene unclear. CDR1 is MNHEY and CDR2 is SVGAGI in the germline V gene. The CDR3 sequence is 13 residues long. V shed 10 bases and J shed 4 bases, with 13 bases lying between them.

The rearrangement links TRBV7-9 to TRBJ2-7; TRBD1 agrees at 10 bases. Germline trimming cut 4 bases from V and 0 bases from J; bases unmatched to any gene: 9. CDR1 is SEHNR and CDR2 is FQNEAQ in the germline V gene (reference sequence). This CDR3 has 17 residues. DNA of the CDR3: TGTGCCAGCAGCTCCTTGTTTGGGACAGGGGTCTCCTACGAGCAGTACTTC. It encodes CASSSLFGTGVSYEQYF.

The V gene is TRBV2, the J gene TRBJ2-2; D ambiguous. Trimming removed 8 bases from V and 2 bases from J, with 12 bases in between. Germline CDR1 reads SNHLY; CDR2 reads FYNNEI. CDR3 length: 14 residues. The CDR3 sequence is CASSTRPNTGELFF. The CDR3 DNA reads as TGTGCCAGCTCTACTCGCCCCAACACCGGGGAGCTGTTTTTT. The variable domain in full, completed from reference TRBV2 and TRBJ2-2, reads EPEVTQTPSHQVTQMGQEVILRCVPISNHLYFYWYRQILGQKVEFLVSFYNNEISEKSEIFDDQFSVERPDGSNFTLKIRSTKLEDSAMYFCASSTRPNTGELFFGEGSRLTVL.

V and J are TRBV7-9 and TRBJ2-3, with 16 bases that match TRBD2. Germline-derived CDR1 and CDR2 are SEHNR and FQNEAQ (reference sequence). This CDR3 is 19 amino acids long. Trimming took 4 bases from V and 4 from J; bases not matched to a gene: 11. For the CDR3, the DNA is TGTGCCAGCAGCTACGGGACTAGCGGGAGGGCCAATCCCTCAGATACGCAGTATTTT. It translates to CASSYGTSGRANPSDTQYF.

The CDR3 nucleotides are TGTGCCAGCAGCTCTGGGACAGGGACTCAAGAGACCCAGTACTTC. Protein: CASSSGTGTQETQYF. The rearrangement links TRBV5-6 to TRBJ2-5, with 9 positions matching TRBD1. After removal of 3 bases from V and 2 bases from J, the junction contained 5 bases not matched to a gene. The germline CDR1 and CDR2 sequences are SGHDT and YYEEEE. CDR3 length: 15 amino acids.

The chain recombines TRBV5-6 with TRBJ1-5; a possible D gene is TRBD1 (5 bases). Germline lookup yields CDR1 SGHDT and CDR2 YYEEEE. The V end was cut by 0 bases, the J end by 1 base, with 8 bases between. The CDR3 length is 15 residues. The CDR3 loop is CASSLGQGSNQPQHF. CDR3 bases: TGTGCCAGCAGCTTGGGGCAGGGCAGCAATCAGCCCCAGCATTTT.

V and J are TRBV15 and TRBJ2-1; D not resolved. The germline CDR1 and CDR2 sequences are LNHNV and YYDKDF (reference sequence). Trimming shortened V by 1 base and J by 2 bases, and 9 bases separated the two germline ends. CDR3 length equals 15 residues. The CDR3 protein is CATSRAPGPYNEQFF. The CDR3 DNA reads as TGTGCCACCAGCAGAGCACCGGGTCCCTACAATGAGCAGTTCTTC.

This chain joins TRBV9 and TRBJ2-7; D perhaps matches TRBD1 (5 bases). This CDR3 is built from 14 residues. The V gene lost 3 bases and the J gene lost 5 bases, with 15 bases spanning the gap. Per germline, CDR1 SGDLS and CDR2 YYNGEE. The DNA for the CDR3 is TGTGCCAGCAGCGCCCAACTAACAGGACACGAGCAGTACTTC. Amino acid sequence: CASSAQLTGHEQYF.

V usage is TRBV6-5 and J usage is TRBJ2-2, with 7 bases that match TRBD2. Germline V lookup: CDR1 MNHEY, CDR2 SVGAGI. V dropped 4 bases and J dropped 1; count of bases not matched to a gene: 6. The CDR3 runs 16 residues. CDR3 DNA: TGTGCCAGCAGTTGTTTGGCGGGGGAGAACACCGGGGAGCTGTTTTTT. This translates into CASSCLAGENTGELFF.

The rearrangement links TRBV18 to TRBJ1-1, with 9 bases aligning to TRBD1. Germline CDR1 and CDR2: KGHSH and LQKENI. V dropped 3 bases and J dropped 5; count of bases not matched to a gene: 10. The CDR3 is 16 residues long. CDR3 nucleotides: TGTGCCAGCTCACCGGGGGACAGGGTTGTCGGAACTGAAGCTTTCTTT. It codes for CASSPGDRVVGTEAFF.

V and J are TRBV7-9 and TRBJ2-3; 8 positions match TRBD2. This CDR3 comprises 15 residues. Per germline, CDR1 SEHNR and CDR2 FQNEAQ (reference sequence). The junction had 7 bases not matched to a gene; V was cut back by 6 bases and J by 2 bases. Written as DNA, the CDR3 is TGTGCCAGCAGACAACTAGCGGAGAACACAGATACGCAGTATTTT. Protein product: CASRQLAENTDTQYF. The full variable domain, rest sourced from reference TRBV7-9 and TRBJ2-3, is DTGVSQNPRHKITKRGQNVTFRCDPISEHNRLYWYRQTLGQGPEFLTYFQNEAQLEKSRLLSDRFSAERPKGSFSTLEIQRTEQGDSAMYLCASRQLAENTDTQYFGPGTRLTVL.

The chain uses TRBV27 and TRBJ1-5; D is perhaps TRBD1 (6 bases). CDR3 length equals 14 residues. Trimming took 8 bases from V and 0 from J, leaving 11 bases between them. The germline V gene has CDR1 MNHEY and CDR2 SMNVEV (reference sequence). The DNA for the CDR3 is TGTGCCAGCCGGGACATCAATAGCAATCAGCCCCAGCATTTT. Translating gives CASRDINSNQPQHF.

This rearrangement joins TRBV29-1 to TRBJ2-3; TRBD2 matches at 11 bases. After removal of 8 bases from V and 3 bases from J, the junction contained 7 bases not matched to a gene. Germline loops: CDR1 SQVTM, CDR2 ANQGSEA. The CDR3 contains 14 residues. Here the CDR3 reads CSMEASGRTDTQYF. CDR3 DNA sequence: TGCAGCATGGAGGCTAGCGGGAGGACAGATACGCAGTATTTT.

The table lists this clone with a count of one. The V call is TRBV28, the J call TRBJ1-1; the D is unclear. The V gene lost 4 bases and the J gene lost 2 bases, with 11 bases spanning the gap. CDR1 is MDHEN and CDR2 is SYDVKM in the germline V gene. This CDR3 is 14 amino acids long. DNA for the CDR3: TGTGCCAGCAGTTCCTTTCAGGCCAACACTGAAGCTTTCTTT. It is translated as CASSSFQANTEAFF.

V and J are TRBV15 and TRBJ2-5; 9 nucleotides agree with TRBD1. The CDR3 is 17 residues long. Germline V gives CDR1 LNHNV, CDR2 YYDKDF (reference sequence). The J segment lost 4 bases and the V segment lost 6 bases, leaving 15 bases of the junction unmatched. The CDR3 reads CATSPRAAQGALETQYF. The CDR3 coding sequence is TGTGCCACCAGTCCAAGAGCAGCACAGGGGGCCCTAGAGACCCAGTACTTC. The full variable domain, with the rest looked up from reference TRBV15 and TRBJ2-5, is DAMVIQNPRYQVTQFGKPVTLSCSQTLNHNVMYWYQQKSSQAPKLLFHYYDKDFNNEADTPDNFQSRRPNTSFCFLDIRSPGLGDTAMYLCATSPRAAQGALETQYFGPGTRLLVL.

The chain joins TRBV11-2 to TRBJ2-7; maybe TRBD1 (5 bases). CDR3 length: 14 residues. Germline CDR1 reads SGHAT; CDR2 reads FQNNGV. V was pared by 5 bases and J by 0 bases, with 11 bases between. In DNA, the CDR3 is TGTGCCAGCAGCCACCCAGGGTTCTCCTACGAGCAGTACTTC. It translates to CASSHPGFSYEQYF.

This chain links TRBV5-6 with TRBJ1-2; D not certain. Germline V gene data show CDR1 as SGHDT and CDR2 as YYEEEE. Between the trimmed V and J ends, which lost 2 bases and 3 bases, there was a span of 8 bases. CDR3 length: 13 residues. The CDR3 DNA is TGTGCCAGCAGCTTAGGAAGTTACTATGGCTACACCTTC. Translation gives CASSLGSYYGYTF.